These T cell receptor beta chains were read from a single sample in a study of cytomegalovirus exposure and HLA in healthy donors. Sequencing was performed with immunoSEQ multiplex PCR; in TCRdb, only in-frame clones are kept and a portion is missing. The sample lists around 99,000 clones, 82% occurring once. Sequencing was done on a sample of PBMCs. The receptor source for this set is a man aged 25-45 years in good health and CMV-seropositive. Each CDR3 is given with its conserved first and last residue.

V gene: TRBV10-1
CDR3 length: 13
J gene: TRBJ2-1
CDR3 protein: CASSESQGNEQFF

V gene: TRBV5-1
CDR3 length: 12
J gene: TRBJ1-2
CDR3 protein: CASSDTGSGYTF

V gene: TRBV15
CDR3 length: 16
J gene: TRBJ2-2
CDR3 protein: CATSRDGTGITGELFF

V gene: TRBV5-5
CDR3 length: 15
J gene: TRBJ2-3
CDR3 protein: CASSLAVLGTDTQYF

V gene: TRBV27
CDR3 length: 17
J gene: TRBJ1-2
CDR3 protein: CASSFRDTDTFNYGYTF

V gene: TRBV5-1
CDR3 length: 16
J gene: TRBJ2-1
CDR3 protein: CASSLLPVSSYNEQFF

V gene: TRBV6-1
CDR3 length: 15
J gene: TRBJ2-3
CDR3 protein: CASRGQHTSTDTQYF

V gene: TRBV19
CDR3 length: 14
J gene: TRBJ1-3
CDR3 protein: CASSIRGSGNTIYF

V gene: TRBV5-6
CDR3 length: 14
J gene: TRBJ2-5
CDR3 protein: CASSLEQGFETQYF

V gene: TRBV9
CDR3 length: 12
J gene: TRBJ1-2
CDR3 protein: CASSVGPDGYTF

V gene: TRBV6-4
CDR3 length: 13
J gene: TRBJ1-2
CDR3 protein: CASRNRDNGGYTF

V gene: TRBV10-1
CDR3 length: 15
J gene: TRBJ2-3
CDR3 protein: CASSGLAAVTDTQYF

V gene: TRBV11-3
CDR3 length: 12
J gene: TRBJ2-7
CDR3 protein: CASSLDGGEQYF

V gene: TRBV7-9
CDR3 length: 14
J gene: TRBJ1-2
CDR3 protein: CASSFSRSNYGYTF

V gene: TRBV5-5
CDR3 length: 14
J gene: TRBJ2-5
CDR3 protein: CASSPGQGQETQYF

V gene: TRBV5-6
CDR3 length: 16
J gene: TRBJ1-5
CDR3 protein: CASSFGTSGGNQPQHF

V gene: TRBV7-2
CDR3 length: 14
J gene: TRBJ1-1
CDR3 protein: CASSLSTGLTEAFF

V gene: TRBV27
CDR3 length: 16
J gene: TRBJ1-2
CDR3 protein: CASSPHRGRNFIGYTF

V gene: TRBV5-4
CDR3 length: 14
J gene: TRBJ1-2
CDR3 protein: CASSFDLGGYGYTF

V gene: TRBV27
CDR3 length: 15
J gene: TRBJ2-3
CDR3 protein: CASSLYGGRADTQYF

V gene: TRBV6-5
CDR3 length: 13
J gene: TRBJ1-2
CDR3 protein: CASSVQGARGYTF

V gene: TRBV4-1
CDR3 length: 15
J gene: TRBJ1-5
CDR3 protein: CASSHVQATSQPQHF

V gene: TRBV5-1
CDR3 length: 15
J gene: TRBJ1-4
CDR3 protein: CASTTGAVTNEKLFF

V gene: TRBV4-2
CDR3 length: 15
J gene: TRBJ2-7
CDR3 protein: CASSQLGTGTDEQYF

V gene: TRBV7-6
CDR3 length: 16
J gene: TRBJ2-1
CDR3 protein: CASSINSGGAYNEQFF

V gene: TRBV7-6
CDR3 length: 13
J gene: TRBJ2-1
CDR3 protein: CASSLMREGEQFF

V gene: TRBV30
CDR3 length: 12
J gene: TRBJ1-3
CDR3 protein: CAWCHNENTIYF

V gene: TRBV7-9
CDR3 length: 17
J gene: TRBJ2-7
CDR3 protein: CASSSPGRGGLTYEQYF

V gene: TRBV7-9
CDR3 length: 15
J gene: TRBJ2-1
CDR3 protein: CASTISGGAYNEQFF

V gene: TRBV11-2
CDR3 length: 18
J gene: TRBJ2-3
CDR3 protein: CASSLVPRGGGASDTQYF

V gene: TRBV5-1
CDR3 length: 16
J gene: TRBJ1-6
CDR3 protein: CASSLGAGGSNSPLHF

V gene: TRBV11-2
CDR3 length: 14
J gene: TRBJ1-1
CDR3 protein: CASSRSRGSTEAFF

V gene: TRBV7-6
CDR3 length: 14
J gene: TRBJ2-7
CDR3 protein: CASSPGTSVYEQYF

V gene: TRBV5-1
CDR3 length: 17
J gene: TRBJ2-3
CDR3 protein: CASSSLGNRGGTDTQYF

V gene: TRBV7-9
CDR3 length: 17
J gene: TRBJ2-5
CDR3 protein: CASRSLDPLLLQETQYF

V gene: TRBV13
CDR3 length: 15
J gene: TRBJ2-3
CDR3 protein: CASSLESGVTDTQYF

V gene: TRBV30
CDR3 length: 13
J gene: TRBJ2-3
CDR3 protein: CAFTSGATDTQYF

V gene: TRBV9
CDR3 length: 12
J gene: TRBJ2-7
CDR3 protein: CASSPLGYEQYF

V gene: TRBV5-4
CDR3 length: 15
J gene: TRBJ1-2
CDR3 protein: CASKNGGGAHYGYTF

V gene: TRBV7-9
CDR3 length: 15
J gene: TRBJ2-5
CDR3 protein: CASSTGSSASETQYF

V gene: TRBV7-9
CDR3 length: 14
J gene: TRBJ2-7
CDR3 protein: CASSYPGRSYEQYF

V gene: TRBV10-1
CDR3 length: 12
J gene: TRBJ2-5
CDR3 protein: CASSPGQETQYF

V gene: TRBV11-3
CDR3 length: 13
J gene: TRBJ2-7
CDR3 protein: CASSSRQGGEQYF

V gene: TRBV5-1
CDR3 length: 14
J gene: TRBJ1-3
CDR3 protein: CASSRGGEGNTIYF

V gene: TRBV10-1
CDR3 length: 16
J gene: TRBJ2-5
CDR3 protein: CASSESGTGPFGTQYF

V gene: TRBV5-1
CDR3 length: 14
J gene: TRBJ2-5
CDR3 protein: CASSLVATQETQYF

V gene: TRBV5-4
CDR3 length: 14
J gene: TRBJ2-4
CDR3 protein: CASSSRGVRNSQYF

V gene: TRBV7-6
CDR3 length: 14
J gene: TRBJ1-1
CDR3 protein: CASSRQGINTEAFF

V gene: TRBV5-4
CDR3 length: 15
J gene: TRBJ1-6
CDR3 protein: CASSLGGHVSSPLHF

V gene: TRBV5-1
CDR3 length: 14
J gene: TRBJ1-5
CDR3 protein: CASSTDGKNQPQHF

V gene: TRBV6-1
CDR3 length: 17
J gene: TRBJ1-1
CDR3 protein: CASSEARIVRLNTEAFF